What follows are 27 T cell receptor beta chains derived from one specimen sequenced in a study of vaccination effects on CD4 cells after COVID-19. Which antigens these TCRs recognize remains unknown. Method: immunoSEQ multiplex PCR; TCRdb's copy keeps in-frame clones and lacks some. The profile covers tens of thousands of clones, with roughly 73% appearing a single time and 11% taken by the ten largest. CD4+ T cell isolation took place after nine to eleven days of culture. The sample here was CD4+ T cells from PBMCs cultured without peptide, taken before COVID-19 vaccination. These receptors were collected from a human donor who received a COVID-19 vaccine.

There are a few counts of this clone. The chain recombines TRBV5-4 with TRBJ1-2, with 10 bases fitting TRBD1. The V segment lost 0 bases and the J segment 4 bases; nucleotides outside the gene matches: 0. Germline assignment: CDR1 SGHNT and CDR2 YYREEE (reference sequence). The CDR3 is 14 residues long. DNA of the CDR3: TGTGCCAGCAGCTTGGGGGACAGGGGCTATGGCTACACCTTC. It codes for CASSLGDRGYGYTF.

The chain is built from TRBV6-5 and TRBJ1-5; D remains ambiguous. The CDR3 is 15 amino acids. The germline CDR1 and CDR2 sequences are MNHEY and SVGAGI. The V gene lost 5 bases and the J gene lost 9 bases, with 20 bases spanning the gap. As DNA, the CDR3 is TGTGCCAGCAGTCCCTTAAGTGTGGGAACATTGCCCCAGCATTTT. Its protein is CASSPLSVGTLPQHF.

This sequence joins TRBV10-3 and TRBJ2-2, with TRBD2 matching 7 bases. Trimming at V came to 4 bases and at J to 4 bases, leaving 9 bases not matched to a gene. This CDR3 comprises 16 residues. Germline V lookup: CDR1 ENHRY, CDR2 SYGVKD. Here the CDR3 reads CAISGASSGSTGELFF. CDR3 nucleotide sequence: TGTGCCATCAGTGGCGCATCTAGCGGAAGCACCGGGGAGCTGTTTTTT.

The chain combines TRBV9 with TRBJ2-1; TRBD1 matches 9 bases. J was trimmed by 6 bases and V by 0 bases; bases with no gene match: 4. The CDR3 is 15 residues long. CDR1 SGDLS and CDR2 YYNGEE come from the germline V gene. The CDR3 spells CASSVAGQGGNEQFF. Here the CDR3 DNA reads TGTGCCAGCAGCGTAGCGGGACAGGGAGGCAATGAGCAGTTCTTC. Using reference TRBV9 and TRBJ2-1 for the parts outside the CDR3, the full variable domain is DSGVTQTPKHLITATGQRVTLRCSPRSGDLSVYWYQQSLDQGLQFLIQYYNGEERAKGNILERFSAQQFPDLHSELNLSSLELGDSALYFCASSVAGQGGNEQFFGPGTRLTVL.

This clone turned up a few times. The chain couples TRBV5-4 to TRBJ1-4; 7 nucleotides agree with TRBD1. The CDR3 is made up of 15 amino acids. CDR1 and CDR2 (germline): SGHNT, YYREEE (reference sequence). The V gene end was trimmed by 4 bases and the J gene end by 4 bases; junction bases not matched to a gene: 7. CDR3 protein: CASSLGGQFNEKLFF. In DNA, the CDR3 is TGTGCCAGCAGCCTGGGGGGACAGTTTAATGAAAAACTGTTTTTT. Full variable domain (missing parts from reference TRBV5-4 and TRBJ1-4): ETGVTQSPTHLIKTRGQQVTLRCSSQSGHNTVSWYQQALGQGPQFIFQYYREEENGRGNFPPRFSGLQFPNYSSELNVNALELDDSALYLCASSLGGQFNEKLFFGSGTQLSVL.

The chain links TRBV5-4 to TRBJ1-2; TRBD1 is a possible D gene (5 bases). The CDR3 loop spans 15 amino acids. The V gene's germline CDR1 is SGHNT and CDR2 YYREEE (reference sequence). The ends were cut back, 4 bases at V and 1 base at J, with 14 bases in the middle. The DNA of the CDR3 is TGTGCCAGCAGCGTAGGGGCCGGGGATAACTATGGCTACACCTTC. This gives the protein CASSVGAGDNYGYTF.

The gene calls are TRBV19 and TRBJ2-5; 8 bases map to TRBD1. V trimming: 10 bases; J trimming: 1 base; junction bases outside the gene matches: 11. The V gene's germline CDR1 is LNHDA and CDR2 SQIVND (reference sequence). The CDR3 sequence is 15 residues long. The CDR3 DNA follows: TGTGCCACATCAGGAGGACAGGGCCTCCAAGAGACCCAGTACTTC. Protein sequence: CATSGGQGLQETQYF.

The V call is TRBV2, the J call TRBJ1-2; possible D gene TRBD1, 5 bases. CDR3 length equals 14 residues. V was cut by 3 bases and J by 7 bases, with 15 bases left in between. Germline CDR1 reads SNHLY; CDR2 reads FYNNEI. Written as DNA, the CDR3 is TGTGCCAGCAGTGATTCTATAGGGACCGCTGGCTACACCTTC. Translation gives CASSDSIGTAGYTF.

The chain employs TRBV5-3 and TRBJ1-5; TRBD1 matches at 12 bases. TRBV5-3 counts as an open reading frame of uncertain function. The CDR3 has 16 residues. Germline trimming cut 4 bases from V and 6 bases from J; bases unmatched to any gene: 8. The CDR3 loop is CARSGLGQGASQPQHF. The CDR3 nucleotides read TGTGCCAGAAGCGGCCTGGGACAGGGGGCGAGTCAGCCCCAGCATTTT.

The gene calls are TRBV29-1 and TRBJ1-4; 7 bases agree with TRBD1. Germline V gives CDR1 SQVTM, CDR2 ANQGSEA. The CDR3 is made up of 11 amino acids. Trimming cost V 8 bases and J 5 bases; bases outside gene matches: 2. The CDR3 coding sequence is TGCAGCACAGGGGACAATGAAAAACTGTTTTTT. Encoded protein: CSTGDNEKLFF. The whole variable domain, remainder taken from reference TRBV29-1 and TRBJ1-4, is SAVISQKPSRDICQRGTSLTIQCQVDSQVTMMFWYRQQPGQSLTLIATANQGSEATYESGFVIDKFPISRPNLTFSTLTVSNMSPEDSSIYLCSTGDNEKLFFGSGTQLSVL.

The genes are TRBV7-8 and TRBJ1-1; 8 nucleotides match TRBD1. The CDR3 length is 17 residues. Germline lookup yields CDR1 SGHVS and CDR2 FQNEAQ. Unmatched junction bases numbered 8, after V lost 1 base and J lost 1 base. As DNA, the CDR3 is TGTGCCAGCAGCTTAGAGGCAGGGGGCGTTGCGAACACTGAAGCTTTCTTT. Residues: CASSLEAGGVANTEAFF.

V and J are TRBV5-4 and TRBJ1-3; D is perhaps TRBD1 (6 bases). CDR3 size: 15 residues. With 0 bases removed from V and 0 bases from J, the gap between germline ends came to 7 bases. Germline loops: CDR1 SGHNT, CDR2 YYREEE (reference sequence). This CDR3 reads CASSLDRASGNTIYF. CDR3 bases: TGTGCCAGCAGCTTGGACAGGGCCTCTGGAAACACCATATATTTT.

The chain combines TRBV6-4 with TRBJ2-3; D uncertain. V lost 1 base and J lost 3, with 2 bases in between. The CDR3 has 12 residues. Germline V gives CDR1 MRHNA, CDR2 SNTAGT. CDR3 coding DNA: TGTGCCAGCAGTGACTTAACAGATACGCAGTATTTT. Its translation is CASSDLTDTQYF.

The chain combines TRBV4-3 with TRBJ2-3; TRBD2 aligns across 10 bases. There are 17 residues in the CDR3. Germline V gives CDR1 LGHNA, CDR2 YSLEER. V trimming: 4 bases; J trimming: 4 bases; junction bases outside the gene matches: 11. CDR3 residues: CASSPRASGGGADTQYF. The CDR3, as DNA: TGCGCCAGCAGCCCCCGGGCTAGCGGGGGTGGGGCAGATACGCAGTATTTT.

V usage is TRBV5-4 and J usage is TRBJ1-1; maybe TRBD1 (6 bases). This CDR3 spans 15 amino acids. The V gene's germline CDR1 is SGHNT and CDR2 YYREEE (reference sequence). Trimming removed 1 base at V and 11 bases at J, with 21 bases between. The CDR3 loop reads CASSLFVGGGGEAFF. In DNA, the CDR3 is TGTGCCAGCAGCTTGTTTGTTGGAGGGGGAGGAGAGGCTTTCTTT.

The genes are TRBV6-5 and TRBJ2-7, with TRBD2 matching 14 bases. CDR3 size: 14 residues. Germline V gene lookup returns CDR1 MNHEY and CDR2 SVGAGI. V shed 6 bases and J 4 bases; nucleotides not matched to a gene: 2. CDR3 region: CASRGTSGGYEQYF. CDR3 coding DNA: TGTGCCAGCAGAGGGACTAGCGGGGGTTACGAGCAGTACTTC.

The chain is built from TRBV4-1 and TRBJ1-2; no clear D gene. The ends were cut back, 1 base at V and 5 bases at J, with 5 bases in the middle. In germline, CDR1 is MGHRA, CDR2 YSYEKL. The CDR3 loop spans 12 amino acids. The CDR3 loop reads CASSQGQYGYTF. The CDR3 DNA sequence: TGCGCCAGCAGCCAAGGCCAGTATGGCTACACCTTC.

The V gene is TRBV7-9, the J gene TRBJ1-1; D is undetermined. The V gene lost 2 bases and the J gene lost 1 base, with 5 bases spanning the gap. CDR1 SEHNR and CDR2 FQNEAQ come from the germline V gene (reference sequence). The CDR3 has 13 amino acids. CDR3 in amino acids: CASSLPGNTEAFF. CDR3 bases: TGTGCCAGCAGCTTACCGGGGAACACTGAAGCTTTCTTT.

This chain uses TRBV19 with TRBJ2-7; D remains unclear. The ends were cut back, 4 bases at V and 3 bases at J, with 4 bases in the middle. The CDR3 loop spans 11 amino acids. Germline lookup yields CDR1 LNHDA and CDR2 SQIVND (reference sequence). The CDR3 loop reads CASSNGYEQYF. The DNA for the CDR3 is TGTGCCAGTAGTAACGGCTACGAGCAGTACTTC.

This clone has a single count. The V call is TRBV10-3, the J call TRBJ1-5; no firm D call. Trimming took 0 bases from V and 8 from J, leaving 17 bases between them. Germline V lookup: CDR1 ENHRY, CDR2 SYGVKD. The CDR3 runs 16 residues. CDR3 bases: TGTGCCATCAGTGAGTCTGCACTCCGGTCGGTGGAGCCCCAGCATTTT. The encoded protein is CAISESALRSVEPQHF.

The chain couples TRBV2 to TRBJ1-2, with 9 bases lining up with TRBD1. Looked up from germline, CDR1 is SNHLY and CDR2 is FYNNEI. The CDR3 totals 18 residues. V lost 4 bases, J lost 3 bases, and 15 bases stayed unmatched. The CDR3 DNA sequence: TGTGCCAGCAGTGCCAGGACTGGTTCGGGACAGGGACACTATGGCTACACCTTC. This codes for CASSARTGSGQGHYGYTF.

The chain employs TRBV7-9 and TRBJ2-1, with D tentatively TRBD1 (5 bases). Germline lookup yields CDR1 SEHNR and CDR2 FQNEAQ (reference sequence). The germline V and J ends were trimmed by 4 bases and 0 bases, with 10 bases remaining between them. The CDR3 has 15 residues. The CDR3 DNA is TGTGCCAGCAGCTGGACATCCAGCTCCTACAATGAGCAGTTCTTC. This encodes CASSWTSSSYNEQFF.

The chain combines TRBV18 with TRBJ2-7, with a tentative D call TRBD2 (5 bases). CDR3 length: 15 residues. Germline V lookup: CDR1 KGHSH, CDR2 LQKENI. V was trimmed by 4 bases and J by 2 bases, leaving 15 bases between them. DNA of the CDR3: TGTGCCAGCTCACGACGACTAAGCGACACCTACGAGCAGTACTTC. Translation gives CASSRRLSDTYEQYF. Full variable domain (outside the CDR3, taken from reference TRBV18 and TRBJ2-7): NAGVMQNPRHLVRRRGQEARLRCSPMKGHSHVYWYRQLPEEGLKFMVYLQKENIIDESGMPKERFSAEFPKEGPSILRIQQVVRGDSAAYFCASSRRLSDTYEQYFGPGTRLTVT.

This clone was observed once. The gene calls are TRBV6-5 and TRBJ1-1; possible D gene TRBD1, 6 bases. The CDR3 is 13 residues long. The V gene lost 5 bases and the J gene lost 2 bases, with 9 bases spanning the gap. Germline V gene data show CDR1 as MNHEY and CDR2 as SVGAGI. The CDR3 spells CASSPRGNTEAFF. CDR3 DNA sequence: TGTGCCAGCAGTCCCAGGGGCAACACTGAAGCTTTCTTT.

This rearrangement joins TRBV11-2 to TRBJ1-6, with 8 bases that match TRBD1. The V gene end was trimmed by 0 bases and the J gene end by 7 bases; junction bases not matched to a gene: 5. Germline CDR1 SGHAT, CDR2 FQNNGV. The CDR3 covers 16 residues. The DNA of the CDR3 is TGTGCCAGCAGCTTAGAAACAGGGGGGTGGAATTCACCCCTCCACTTT. Protein: CASSLETGGWNSPLHF.

V and J are TRBV3-1 (or the pseudogene TRBV3-2) and TRBJ2-1; 14 bases fit TRBD2. CDR1 and CDR2 (germline): LGHDT, YNNKEL (reference sequence). This CDR3 is 14 amino acids long. Germline trimming cut 7 bases from V and 9 bases from J; bases unmatched to any gene: 5. The DNA for the CDR3 is TGTGCCAGCACCCGACTAGCGGGAGGGGGTGAGCAGTTCTTC. Translated: CASTRLAGGGEQFF.

This clone appeared a few times. CDR3 in amino acids: CASSSRGVWGNTIYF. The DNA for the CDR3 is TGTGCCAGCAGCTCCCGGGGGGTATGGGGGAACACCATATATTTT. This sequence joins TRBV5-4 and TRBJ1-3, with a weak D call TRBD1 (5 bases). Looked up from germline, CDR1 is SGHNT and CDR2 is YYREEE (reference sequence). CDR3 length: 15 residues. Trimming pared 3 bases from V and 7 bases from J, leaving 17 bases between.